What follows are 26 T cell receptor beta chains derived from one specimen sequenced in a study of blood T cell repertoires in COVID-19. Clones were read by immunoSEQ multiplex PCR, and TCRdb kept only the in-frame ones, dropping some. This sample has about 330,000 clones, with about 87% found just once. Material for sequencing was PBMCs or T cells enriched from blood (not recorded which). These receptors all stem from a woman aged 25 to 39 who had recovered from COVID-19.

The chain joins TRBV7-8 to TRBJ1-2; 9 nucleotides align to TRBD1. The CDR3 consists of 16 residues. V dropped 4 bases and J dropped 4; count of bases not matched to a gene: 10. From germline, CDR1 is SGHVS and CDR2 FQNEAQ. CDR3 nucleotides: TGTGCCAGCAGCTCGACCGGGACAGGGTTAGGCTATGGCTACACCTTC. It is translated as CASSSTGTGLGYGYTF.

This chain uses TRBV12-3 or TRBV12-4 with TRBJ1-5; no firm D call. The V end was cut by 6 bases, the J end by 5 bases, with 8 bases between. The CDR3 covers 12 residues. The CDR3 here is CASSPTDQPQHF. As DNA, the CDR3 is TGTGCCAGCAGCCCCACGGATCAGCCCCAGCATTTT.

This sequence joins TRBV10-3 and TRBJ1-2; no clear D. This CDR3 region has 12 residues. With 6 bases removed from V and 0 bases from J, the gap between germline ends came to 5 bases. Germline-derived CDR1 and CDR2 are ENHRY and SYGVKD. Here the CDR3 reads CAISVANYGYTF. In DNA form, the CDR3 reads TGTGCCATCAGCGTAGCTAACTATGGCTACACCTTC.

The chain joins TRBV6-5 to TRBJ2-2, with D tentatively TRBD1 (6 bases). V was clipped by 0 bases and J by 4 bases, with 9 bases between them. This CDR3 is 15 amino acids long. The V gene's germline CDR1 is MNHEY and CDR2 SVGAGI. The CDR3 DNA is TGTGCCAGCAGTTACTCTACAGGGATCACCGGGGAGCTGTTTTTT. It yields the protein CASSYSTGITGELFF.

The chain has TRBV7-8 and TRBJ2-3, with D possibly TRBD2 on 5 matching bases. CDR3 length equals 14 residues. V lost 4 bases to trimming and J lost 6 bases, with 14 bases between them. The V gene's germline CDR1 is SGHVS and CDR2 FQNEAQ. CDR3 in DNA: TGTGCCAGCAGCTCCCGGGCTAGGGAGGATACGCAGTATTTT. It specifies CASSSRAREDTQYF.

The chain links TRBV5-5 to TRBJ2-2, with 7 bases identical to TRBD1. Germline V gene data show CDR1 as SGHKS and CDR2 as YYEKEE (reference sequence). V dropped 0 bases and J dropped 8; count of bases not matched to a gene: 7. CDR3 length: 15 amino acids. CDR3: CASSLVGQRTGELFF. CDR3 coding DNA: TGTGCCAGCAGCTTGGTGGGACAGAGGACGGGGGAGCTGTTTTTT.

The CDR3 here is CASSPPGWEGQPQHF. DNA for the CDR3: TGTGCCAGCAGCCCCCCGGGGTGGGAAGGTCAGCCCCAGCATTTT. The chain recombines TRBV7-6 with TRBJ1-5, with D unresolved. Trimming took 5 bases from V and 6 from J, leaving 17 bases between them. This CDR3 has 15 amino acids. CDR1 is SGHVS, CDR2 FNYEAQ, per germline.

The chain joins TRBV27 to TRBJ2-7; 8 nucleotides align to TRBD1. V lost 3 bases to trimming and J lost 2 bases; unmatched junction nucleotides: 3. Germline CDR1 and CDR2: MNHEY and SMNVEV (reference sequence). The CDR3 extends over 14 amino acids. The CDR3 loop reads CASSFWDRTYEQYF. The DNA for the CDR3 is TGTGCCAGCAGTTTTTGGGACAGGACCTACGAGCAGTACTTC.

This chain uses TRBV19 with TRBJ1-2, with 11 positions matching TRBD1. There are 15 residues in the CDR3. With V trimmed by 10 bases and J by 2 bases, 9 bases remained unmatched. CDR1 and CDR2 from the germline V gene are LNHDA and SQIVND (reference sequence). CDR3 nucleotide sequence: TGTGCCACCTTCCTCCGGGACAGGGGGAACTATGGCTACACCTTC. The encoded protein is CATFLRDRGNYGYTF.

V is TRBV7-6 and J is TRBJ2-1; possible D gene TRBD1, 7 bases. Germline CDR1 and CDR2: SGHVS and FNYEAQ. Trimming removed 1 base from V and 8 bases from J, with 18 bases in between. The CDR3 contains 16 residues. The CDR3 bases are TGTGCCAGCAGCTTAGGGGGGGACAGCTTTTTGTATGAGCAGTTCTTC. Amino acids: CASSLGGDSFLYEQFF.

The chain couples TRBV20-1 to TRBJ2-1; no clear D. Germline CDR1 and CDR2: DFQATT and SNEGSKA (reference sequence). This CDR3 has 13 amino acids. Trimming cost V 3 bases and J 9 bases, with 15 bases left between them. CDR3: CSASTRRVGEQFF. CDR3 sequence (DNA): TGCAGTGCTAGTACCAGACGGGTAGGTGAGCAGTTCTTC.

In DNA form, the CDR3 reads TGTGCCAGTAGTCTGAGGACTAGCGGAGCGACCTACAATGAGCAGTTCTTC. Translation: CASSLRTSGATYNEQFF. The chain couples TRBV19 to TRBJ2-1; 10 bases fit TRBD2. V shed 5 bases, J shed 2 bases, and the junction held 9 bases outside the gene matches. From germline, CDR1 is LNHDA and CDR2 SQIVND (reference sequence). This CDR3 is built from 17 residues.

This chain joins TRBV15 and TRBJ1-5; D ambiguous. The germline gives CDR1 LNHNV, CDR2 YYDKDF (reference sequence). The CDR3 is 16 amino acids. V lost 0 bases and J lost 0, with 9 bases in between. The CDR3 sequence is CATSRDPGISNQPQHF. As DNA, the CDR3 is TGTGCCACCAGCAGAGATCCGGGGATTAGCAATCAGCCCCAGCATTTT.

V usage is TRBV28 and J usage is TRBJ2-2, with D unclear. V was pared by 8 bases and J by 8 bases, with 9 bases between. CDR1 and CDR2 from the germline V gene are MDHEN and SYDVKM. The CDR3 runs 11 residues. CDR3 DNA sequence: TGTGCCAGCGTCGGCAGGGGGGAGCTGTTTTTT. Protein product: CASVGRGELFF.

V gene TRBV7-2 combines with J gene TRBJ2-5, with D perhaps TRBD2 (5 bases). CDR1 is SGHTA, CDR2 FQGNSA, per germline. V was trimmed by 1 base and J by 5 bases, leaving 17 bases between them. This CDR3 is 16 amino acids long. The CDR3 sequence: CASSLGIANEMETQYF. In nucleotides, the CDR3 is TGTGCCAGCAGCTTAGGGATAGCGAACGAGATGGAGACCCAGTACTTC.

This clone has a handful of counts. The rearrangement joins TRBV6-4 to TRBJ2-2; 7 bases align to TRBD1. The CDR3 consists of 15 residues. CDR1 and CDR2 (germline): MRHNA, SNTAGT. Unmatched junction bases numbered 1, after V lost 0 bases and J lost 3 bases. This CDR3 reads CASSDSGTDTGELFF. For the CDR3, the DNA is TGTGCCAGCAGTGACTCCGGGACAGACACCGGGGAGCTGTTTTTT.

This sequence joins TRBV5-4 and TRBJ2-1; the match to TRBD2 covers 8 bases. The CDR3 is 15 amino acids. Germline CDR1 and CDR2: SGHNT and YYREEE (reference sequence). V lost 6 bases to trimming and J lost 4 bases; unmatched junction nucleotides: 9. The CDR3 sequence: CASTAHSGAYNEQFF. For the CDR3, the DNA is TGTGCCAGCACCGCCCATAGCGGGGCGTACAATGAGCAGTTCTTC.

This clone was seen only a few times. The CDR3 reads CASSITKGAIVYTEAFF. CDR3 sequence (DNA): TGTGCCAGTAGTATAACGAAAGGGGCAATTGTGTACACTGAAGCTTTCTTT. The V and J genes are TRBV19 and TRBJ1-1; TRBD1 is a possible D gene (5 bases). The V end was cut by 2 bases, the J end by 3 bases, with 19 bases between. The CDR3 covers 17 residues. The germline CDR1 and CDR2 sequences are LNHDA and SQIVND (reference sequence).

This clone appeared once. This rearrangement joins TRBV7-6 to TRBJ2-3; the match to TRBD2 covers 13 bases. Germline CDR1 reads SGHVS; CDR2 reads FNYEAQ. The CDR3 sequence is 16 residues long. V lost 2 bases and J lost 6; bases outside the gene matches: 5. This CDR3 is CASSLKGTSGEDTQYF. CDR3 coding DNA: TGTGCCAGCAGCTTAAAAGGGACTAGCGGGGAGGATACGCAGTATTTT.

The chain has TRBV7-3 and TRBJ2-1, with D possibly matching TRBD2 (6 bases). The CDR3 covers 16 residues. Germline V gene lookup returns CDR1 SGHTA and CDR2 FQGTGA. Between the trimmed V and J ends, which lost 4 bases and 2 bases, there was a span of 15 bases. In DNA, the CDR3 is TGTGCCAGCAGCTCCCGAGGCGGGGCGGCCTACAATGAGCAGTTCTTC. Its protein product is CASSSRGGAAYNEQFF.

The gene calls are TRBV30 and TRBJ2-1; 7 positions agree with TRBD2. This CDR3 contains 11 residues. The ends lost 0 bases at V and 12 bases at J; junction bases unmatched: 2. CDR1 and CDR2 from the germline V gene are GTSNPN and SVGIG (reference sequence). CDR3: CAWSVQRGQFF. CDR3 DNA: TGTGCCTGGAGTGTTCAGCGGGGGCAGTTCTTC.

The chain couples TRBV28 to TRBJ1-6; D gene uncertain. Trimming pared 7 bases from V and 10 bases from J, leaving 26 bases between. CDR3 length: 17 amino acids. Germline V gives CDR1 MDHEN, CDR2 SYDVKM. CDR3 region: CASTSLGSGVGRSPLHF. In nucleotides, the CDR3 is TGTGCCAGCACTTCCCTAGGGAGCGGGGTAGGGAGATCACCCCTCCACTTT. The full variable domain, in which reference TRBV28 and TRBJ1-6 provide the parts outside the CDR3, is DVKVTQSSRYLVKRTGEKVFLECVQDMDHENMFWYRQDPGLGLRLIYFSYDVKMKEKGDIPEGYSVSREKKERFSLILESASTNQTSMYLCASTSLGSGVGRSPLHFGNGTRLTVT.

The chain couples TRBV29-1 to TRBJ1-1; D gene ambiguous. Germline values: CDR1 SQVTM, CDR2 ANQGSEA. Trimming took off 4 bases at V and 5 bases at J, with 11 bases between the two ends. This CDR3 is built from 12 residues. The CDR3 loop is CSVGEGLTEAFF. In nucleotides, the CDR3 is TGCAGCGTTGGGGAGGGTTTAACTGAAGCTTTCTTT.

The chain links TRBV6-5 to TRBJ2-7; 7 bases agree with TRBD1. The CDR3 sequence is 14 residues long. V trimming: 6 bases; J trimming: 3 bases; junction bases outside the gene matches: 8. Germline loops: CDR1 MNHEY, CDR2 SVGAGI. The CDR3 DNA reads as TGTGCCAGCAGCGCCTTGGACAGGAGCTACGAGCAGTACTTC. Translating gives CASSALDRSYEQYF.

This clone was seen a single time. The gene calls are TRBV4-2 and TRBJ1-6; tentatively, D is TRBD1 (6 bases). Per the germline V gene, CDR1 is LGHNA and CDR2 is YNFKEQ. The CDR3 length is 15 residues. V shed 1 base and J shed 10 bases, with 14 bases lying between them. In DNA, the CDR3 is TGTGCCAGCAGCCAAGTAAAGGGGGATTCGTCACCCCTCCACTTT. It codes for CASSQVKGDSSPLHF.

The chain carries TRBV3-1 (or the pseudogene TRBV3-2) and TRBJ1-1, with D hard to call. The germline V gene has CDR1 LGHDT and CDR2 YNNKEL (reference sequence). V lost 3 bases, J lost 6 bases, and 8 bases lay in between. The CDR3 is made up of 12 amino acids. The CDR3 bases are TGTGCCAGCAGCCAGATCGGGGCTGAAGCTTTCTTT. This translates into CASSQIGAEAFF.